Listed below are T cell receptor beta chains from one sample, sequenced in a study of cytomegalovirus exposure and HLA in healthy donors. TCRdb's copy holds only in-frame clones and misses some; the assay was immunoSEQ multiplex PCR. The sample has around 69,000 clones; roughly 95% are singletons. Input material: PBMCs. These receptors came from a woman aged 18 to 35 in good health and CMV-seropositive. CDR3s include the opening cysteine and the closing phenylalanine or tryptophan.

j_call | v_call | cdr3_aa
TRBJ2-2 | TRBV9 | CASSGRGQGTGELFF
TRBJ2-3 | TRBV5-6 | CASSLDPGGTSTDTQYF
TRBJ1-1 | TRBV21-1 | CASRGNRGEDEAFF
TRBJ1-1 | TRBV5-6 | CASSLGGGPSPNTEAFF
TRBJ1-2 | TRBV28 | CASSGGGKGYGYTF
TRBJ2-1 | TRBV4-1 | CASSQDSGQRRNEQFF
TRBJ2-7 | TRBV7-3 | CATLYEQYF
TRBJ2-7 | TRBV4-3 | CASSQEVSQIYEQYF
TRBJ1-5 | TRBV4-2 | CASSQKGGPGDQPQHF
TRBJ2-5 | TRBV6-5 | CASSLRRGREETQYF
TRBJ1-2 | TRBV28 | CASSLPGTNYGYTF
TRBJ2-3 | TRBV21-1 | CASSKIKREGDCTDTQYF
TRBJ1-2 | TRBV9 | CASSHRGNGYTF
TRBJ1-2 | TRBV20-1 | CSAQQGNGYTF
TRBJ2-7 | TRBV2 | CASSAAFGGYEQYF
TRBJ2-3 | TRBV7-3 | CASSLGRGDTQYF
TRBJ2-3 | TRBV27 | CASSSSVQTDTQYF
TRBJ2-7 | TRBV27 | CASRVLTSGPYEQYF
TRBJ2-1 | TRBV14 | CASSQDWASRNNEQFF
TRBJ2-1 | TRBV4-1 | CASSHFGLALNEQFF
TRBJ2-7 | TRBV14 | CASSQGRPGLVSYEQYF
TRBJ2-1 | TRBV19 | CASSMASGPYNEQFF
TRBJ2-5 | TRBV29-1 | CSVEPGQQETQYF
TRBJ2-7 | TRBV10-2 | CATYFSGAYEQYF
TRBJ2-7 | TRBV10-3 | CAISELEDYEQYF
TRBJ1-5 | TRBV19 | CASSIGTGTGNQPQHF
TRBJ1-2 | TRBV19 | CASSYDGNYGYTF
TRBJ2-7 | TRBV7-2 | CASSPISGTSGTEQYF
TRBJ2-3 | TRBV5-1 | CASSLRGGGTDTQYF
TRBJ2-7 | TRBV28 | CVTQGTPYEQYF
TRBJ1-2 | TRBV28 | CASSLGGQGANYGYTF
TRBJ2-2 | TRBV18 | CASSPGQDTGELFF
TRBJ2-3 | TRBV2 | CASREMDTQYF
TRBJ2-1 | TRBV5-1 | CASSVSGTAYNEQFF
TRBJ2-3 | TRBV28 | CASSSQGYGTDTQYF
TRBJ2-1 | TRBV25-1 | CASSEHVGLAAYNEQFF
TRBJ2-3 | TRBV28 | CASSSDVAGPIVTDTQYF
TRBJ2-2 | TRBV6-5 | CASSSYRGVTGELFF
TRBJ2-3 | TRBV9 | CASSVASGSDGTQYF
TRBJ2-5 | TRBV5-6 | CASGPTGVGETQYF
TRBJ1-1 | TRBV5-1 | CASSFLGHQDTEAFF
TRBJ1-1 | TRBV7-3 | CASSWTENTEAFF
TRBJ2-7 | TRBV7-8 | CASSSTGSPYEQYF
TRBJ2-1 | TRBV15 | CATSRDGGGSYNEQFF
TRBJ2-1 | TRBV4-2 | CASSQEVRGLVNEQFF
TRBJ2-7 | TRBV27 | CASRRQVSQPYEQYF
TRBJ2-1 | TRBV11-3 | CASSLDAGVEDEQFF
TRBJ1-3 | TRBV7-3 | CASSLIQRGNTIYF
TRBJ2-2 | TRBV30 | CAWRGGWAAGELFF
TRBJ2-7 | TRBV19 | CASSIGPQGTYEQYF